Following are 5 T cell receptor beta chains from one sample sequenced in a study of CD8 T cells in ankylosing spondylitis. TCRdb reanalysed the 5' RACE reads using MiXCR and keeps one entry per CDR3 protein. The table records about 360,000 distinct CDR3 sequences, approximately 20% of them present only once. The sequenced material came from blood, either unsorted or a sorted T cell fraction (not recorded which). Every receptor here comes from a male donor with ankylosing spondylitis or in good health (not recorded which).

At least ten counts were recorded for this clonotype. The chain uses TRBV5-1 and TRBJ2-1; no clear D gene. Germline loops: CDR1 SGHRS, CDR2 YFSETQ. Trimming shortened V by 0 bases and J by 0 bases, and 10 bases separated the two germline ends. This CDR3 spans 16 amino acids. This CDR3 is CASSLDSQSSYNEQFF. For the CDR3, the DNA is TGCGCCAGCAGCTTGGACTCCCAAAGCTCCTACAATGAGCAGTTCTTC.

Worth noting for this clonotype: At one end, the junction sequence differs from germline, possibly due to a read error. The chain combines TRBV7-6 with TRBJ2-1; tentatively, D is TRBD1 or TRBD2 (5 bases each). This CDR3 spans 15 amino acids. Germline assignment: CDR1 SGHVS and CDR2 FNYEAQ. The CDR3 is CACSLGREPYNEQFF. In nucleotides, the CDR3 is TGTGCCTGCAGCTTGGGCAGGGAGCCATACAATGAGCAGTTCTTC.

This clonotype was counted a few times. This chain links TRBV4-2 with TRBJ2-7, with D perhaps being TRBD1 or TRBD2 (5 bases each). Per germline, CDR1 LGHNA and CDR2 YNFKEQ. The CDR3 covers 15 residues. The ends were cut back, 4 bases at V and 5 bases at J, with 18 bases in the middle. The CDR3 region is CASSPGALVANEQYF. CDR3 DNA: TGTGCCAGCAGCCCCGGGGCTCTGGTGGCAAACGAGCAGTACTTC.

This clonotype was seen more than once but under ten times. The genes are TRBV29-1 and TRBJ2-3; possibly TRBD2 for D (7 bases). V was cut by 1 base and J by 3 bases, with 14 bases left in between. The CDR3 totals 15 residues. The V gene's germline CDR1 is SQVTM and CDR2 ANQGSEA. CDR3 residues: CSVEVGGGDTDTQYF. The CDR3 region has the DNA TGCAGCGTTGAAGTTGGCGGGGGCGATACAGATACGCAGTATTTT.

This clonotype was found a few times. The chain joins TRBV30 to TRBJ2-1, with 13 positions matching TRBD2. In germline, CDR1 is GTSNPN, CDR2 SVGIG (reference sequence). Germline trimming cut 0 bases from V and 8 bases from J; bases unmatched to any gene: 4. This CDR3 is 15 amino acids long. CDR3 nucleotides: TGTGCCTGGAGTGTATTACTAGCGGGGGGGGATGAGCAGTTCTTC. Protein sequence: CAWSVLLAGGDEQFF.